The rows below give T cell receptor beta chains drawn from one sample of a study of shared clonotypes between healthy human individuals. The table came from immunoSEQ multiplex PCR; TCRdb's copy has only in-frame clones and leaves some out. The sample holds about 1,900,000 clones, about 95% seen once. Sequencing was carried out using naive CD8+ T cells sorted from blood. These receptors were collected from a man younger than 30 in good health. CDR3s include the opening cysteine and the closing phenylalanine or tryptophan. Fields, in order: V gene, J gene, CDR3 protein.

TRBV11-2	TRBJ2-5	CASSSQGGTVTQYF
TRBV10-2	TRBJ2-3	CASSEATREASTDTQYF
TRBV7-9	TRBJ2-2	CASSVGTANTGELFF
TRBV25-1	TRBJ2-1	CASSIGRRSSYNEQFF
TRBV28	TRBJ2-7	CASSLVRAYEQYF
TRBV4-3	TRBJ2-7	CASSQVMGGDTYEQYF
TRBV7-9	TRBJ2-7	CASSKTGDEQYF
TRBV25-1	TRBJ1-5	CASSDGGNQPQHF
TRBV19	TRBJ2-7	CASSIAGYEQYF
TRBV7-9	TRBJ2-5	CASKYRDQETQYF
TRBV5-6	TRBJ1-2	CASSWLGDGYTF